This T cell receptor (beta chain) comes out of a study of T cells in Graves' hyperthyroidism and ophthalmopathy. The CDR3 has 16 residues. V shed 6 bases, J shed 4 bases, and the junction held 9 bases outside the gene matches. Researchers amplified the TCR beta CDR3 regions from RNA transcripts. The study used the HTBI primer set for a first-round RT-PCR of the TCR CDR3. Using its own MiXCR run on the multiplex PCR reads, TCRdb lists one record per CDR3 protein. The sample lists 300,000 to 450,000 distinct CDR3 sequences, about 13% seen once, with less than 25% in the top ten. The blood sample predates any ophthalmopathy symptoms, coming from first hyperthyroidism diagnosis. 9 to 10 ml fresh peripheral blood yielded the PBMCs. Whole-study findings and limits: Most expanded thyroid clonotypes above 0.001 recurred in blood.

There are many counts of this clonotype. Its antigen is undetermined. V usage is TRBV12-3 or TRBV12-4 and J usage is TRBJ1-3, with 10 bases aligning to TRBD1. Sequences were obtained from blood. The clonotype originates from a man aged 25 to 45 with Graves' hyperthyroidism that later progressed to Graves' ophthalmopathy. CDR3 amino acids: CASRTRDRGLGNTIYF. Written as DNA, the CDR3 is TGTGCCAGCAGGACCCGAGACAGGGGGCTAGGAAACACCATATATTTT.